The 30 T cell receptor beta chains given below trace back to one sample, sequenced in a study of T-cell memory formation after mild COVID-19. MiXCR was run by TCRdb on the 5' RACE reads, yielding one entry per CDR3 protein. The table records over 450,000 distinct CDR3 sequences, roughly 22% of them present only once. Input material: PBMCs or a T cell subset sorted from them (not recorded which). These TCRs come from an adult woman who had mild COVID-19 (a few samples of this study predate the infection). Cell type and time point are not known.

This chain connects TRBV7-9 to TRBJ1-2; the D gene is possibly TRBD1 (5 bases). This CDR3 has 12 amino acids. Germline lookup yields CDR1 SEHNR and CDR2 FQNEAQ (reference sequence). Trimming took 7 bases from V and 8 from J, leaving 14 bases between them. The CDR3 nucleotides are TGTGCCAGCATGTCCGGGGGGAAAGGCTACACCTTC. It encodes CASMSGGKGYTF.

This clonotype was counted a few times. The V call is TRBV7-9, the J call TRBJ2-2; 13 nucleotides align to TRBD2. V trimming: 5 bases; J trimming: 5 bases; junction bases outside the gene matches: 11. CDR3 size: 18 residues. Germline V lookup: CDR1 SEHNR, CDR2 FQNEAQ (reference sequence). In DNA, the CDR3 is TGTGCCAGCAGCGTCGGGACTAGCGGGATACTAATGACCGGGGAGCTGTTTTTT. Translating gives CASSVGTSGILMTGELFF. Together with reference TRBV7-9 and TRBJ2-2, the CDR3 gives the full variable domain: DTGVSQNPRHKITKRGQNVTFRCDPISEHNRLYWYRQTLGQGPEFLTYFQNEAQLEKSRLLSDRFSAERPKGSFSTLEIQRTEQGDSAMYLCASSVGTSGILMTGELFFGEGSRLTVL.

The chain employs TRBV30 and TRBJ1-2; D is unclear. This CDR3 spans 13 amino acids. The germline V gene encodes CDR1 GTSNPN and CDR2 SVGIG (reference sequence). V gave up 2 bases and J gave up 4 bases, with 11 bases separating them. The CDR3 loop is CAWSTQDFYGYTF. CDR3 bases: TGTGCCTGGAGTACCCAAGATTTCTATGGCTACACCTTC.

The genes are TRBV10-2 and TRBJ2-7; 8 bases are a match to TRBD1. The germline gives CDR1 WSHSY, CDR2 SAAADI. V shed 1 base, J shed 4 bases, and the junction held 6 bases outside the gene matches. This CDR3 comprises 15 residues. CDR3 sequence reads: CASSEWNRGRYEQYF. CDR3 DNA sequence: TGCGCCAGCAGTGAGTGGAACAGGGGGAGGTACGAGCAGTACTTC.

This chain's CDR3 is CASSLVGWGLNQPQHF. In DNA, the CDR3 is TGTGCCAGCAGCTTAGTAGGTTGGGGGCTAAATCAGCCCCAGCATTTT. The chain is built from TRBV7-2 and TRBJ1-5; weak D call: TRBD1 (6 bases). V lost 1 base and J 4 bases, leaving 14 bases between the germline ends. The CDR3 has 16 amino acids. Germline V gene sequence: CDR1 SGHTA, CDR2 FQGNSA.

This clonotype occurred a few times. V usage is TRBV7-2 and J usage is TRBJ2-3; D remains ambiguous. Germline loops: CDR1 SGHTA, CDR2 FQGNSA. Trimming shortened V by 0 bases and J by 2 bases, and 9 bases separated the two germline ends. The CDR3 consists of 15 residues. This CDR3 reads CASSLAPRNTDTQYF. The CDR3 DNA reads TGTGCCAGCAGCTTAGCTCCCCGGAACACAGATACGCAGTATTTT.

This rearrangement joins TRBV12-3 or TRBV12-4 to TRBJ2-1; TRBD2 matches at 14 bases. The CDR3 has 15 amino acids. V shed 5 bases and J 9 bases; nucleotides not matched to a gene: 6. The CDR3 loop reads CASSRLAGGPGEQFF. In DNA form, the CDR3 reads TGTGCCAGCAGTCGACTAGCGGGAGGGCCAGGTGAGCAGTTCTTC.

This clonotype has a handful of counts. The CDR3 nucleotides are TGTGCCACCAGTGATCCGACAGTTGGCTACACCTTC. It is translated as CATSDPTVGYTF. The chain employs TRBV24-1 and TRBJ1-2; D may be TRBD1 (5 bases). There are 12 residues in the CDR3. V was trimmed by 3 bases and J by 7 bases, leaving 8 bases between them. CDR1 and CDR2 from the germline V gene are KGHDR and SFDVKD.

A few counts support this clonotype. The chain uses TRBV5-6 and TRBJ2-5; 8 nucleotides line up with TRBD2. CDR1 is SGHDT, CDR2 YYEEEE, per germline. The CDR3 extends over 16 amino acids. Trimming removed 1 base from V and 2 bases from J; junction bases left unmatched: 7. As DNA, the CDR3 is TGTGCCAGCAGCTTGTTCAGCGGGGGAGCTCAAGAGACCCAGTACTTC. Protein: CASSLFSGGAQETQYF.

Points on this clonotype: The junction differs from germline at one of its ends, possibly a read error. This chain connects TRBV3-1 to TRBJ2-3; a weak D match, TRBD2 (6 bases). Germline V CDR1 and CDR2: LGHDT, YNNKEL (reference sequence). The CDR3 is 14 amino acids. The CDR3 sequence is CASSQPGRTDTQYF. CDR3 sequence (DNA): TGCGCCAGCAGCCAACCCGGGAGAACAGATACGCAGTATTTT.

This clonotype was detected only a few times. This chain connects TRBV12-3 or TRBV12-4 to TRBJ2-7, with 7 bases aligning to TRBD1. Trimming at V came to 6 bases and at J to 0 bases, leaving 14 bases not matched to a gene. This CDR3 has 17 amino acids. CDR3 loop: CASSPGSGTESSYEQYF. CDR3 sequence (DNA): TGTGCCAGCAGCCCTGGATCCGGGACAGAGAGCTCCTACGAGCAGTACTTC.

CDR3 residues: CSARGVGGTYNEQFF. CDR3 bases: TGCAGTGCTAGAGGGGTGGGGGGAACCTACAATGAGCAGTTCTTC. This chain connects TRBV20-1 to TRBJ2-1, with D tentatively TRBD2 (6 bases). Per germline, CDR1 DFQATT and CDR2 SNEGSKA (reference sequence). Trimming took 1 base from V and 2 from J, leaving 12 bases between them. This CDR3 has 15 residues.

This chain links TRBV4-1 with TRBJ2-2, with D perhaps matching TRBD2 (6 bases). The V gene's germline CDR1 is MGHRA and CDR2 YSYEKL. The CDR3 runs 19 residues. Trimming cost V 0 bases and J 3 bases, with 20 bases left between them. The CDR3 DNA reads as TGCGCCAGCAGCCAAGATTTGAGTTGGCAGCCGGGGGACACCGGGGAGCTGTTTTTT. The encoded protein is CASSQDLSWQPGDTGELFF.

This clonotype was observed a handful of times. V usage is TRBV6-1 and J usage is TRBJ2-7; TRBD1 aligns across 8 bases. Germline assignment: CDR1 MNHNS and CDR2 SASEGT. The CDR3 consists of 15 residues. With V trimmed by 7 bases and J by 2 bases, 10 bases remained unmatched. This CDR3 is CASTRQGTGTYEQYF. The CDR3, as DNA: TGTGCCAGCACTAGACAGGGGACCGGGACCTACGAGCAGTACTTC.

The chain joins TRBV7-9 to TRBJ2-1, with D possibly matching TRBD1 (6 bases). The V gene lost 5 bases and the J gene lost 8 bases, with 10 bases spanning the gap. CDR1 and CDR2 from the germline V gene are SEHNR and FQNEAQ (reference sequence). There are 12 residues in the CDR3. The DNA of the CDR3 is TGTGCCAGCAGCCTACAGGGTCATGAGCAGTTCTTC. Amino acid sequence: CASSLQGHEQFF.

This clonotype was observed at least ten times. The CDR3: CASSFKRNTEAFF. As DNA, the CDR3 is TGTGCCAGCAGTTTTAAGCGGAACACTGAAGCTTTCTTT. The J gene is TRBJ1-1, the V gene TRBV27; D unclear. Germline V gene data show CDR1 as MNHEY and CDR2 as SMNVEV (reference sequence). The V end lost 3 bases, the J end lost 1 base, and 6 bases lay between the germline ends. This CDR3 has 13 residues.

This clonotype was counted only a few times. The chain is built from TRBV15 and TRBJ2-1, with unresolved D. Germline CDR1 and CDR2: LNHNV and YYDKDF (reference sequence). The length of the CDR3 is 16 residues. The V end was cut by 4 bases, the J end by 4 bases, with 17 bases between. CDR3 nucleotides: TGTGCCACCAGCAACGAACTCCCTCCTTTTTACAATGAGCAGTTCTTC. The encoded protein is CATSNELPPFYNEQFF.

This clonotype occurred a few times. V usage is TRBV7-8 and J usage is TRBJ1-2, with D possibly being TRBD1 (5 bases). This CDR3 has 18 residues. Germline V lookup: CDR1 SGHVS, CDR2 FQNEAQ. Trimming cost V 5 bases and J 8 bases, with 30 bases left between them. CDR3 sequence (DNA): TGTGCCAGCAGCCCCCTATCGTATGGGACGGTTCGGGTAGGCGGCTACACCTTC. Translating gives CASSPLSYGTVRVGGYTF.

The CDR3 DNA sequence: TGTGCCAGCAGCTTAATTCCGGCGGGAGACTACGAGCAGTACTTC. Protein: CASSLIPAGDYEQYF. The chain is built from TRBV7-6 and TRBJ2-7; the match to TRBD2 covers 7 bases. Germline V gene sequence: CDR1 SGHVS, CDR2 FNYEAQ. The J segment lost 3 bases and the V segment lost 2 bases, leaving 7 bases of the junction unmatched. The CDR3 loop spans 15 amino acids.

The chain uses TRBV30 and TRBJ1-2, with 7 bases matching TRBD1. J gave up 2 bases and V 4 bases, and 7 bases lay outside the gene matches. The CDR3 is 14 amino acids. CDR1 GTSNPN and CDR2 SVGIG come from the germline V gene (reference sequence). In DNA form, the CDR3 reads TGTGCCTGGACGCAAGGGGGCAGGAACTATGGCTACACCTTC. Amino acids: CAWTQGGRNYGYTF.

The CDR3 nucleotides are TGTGCCAGCAGTGGTAAGGGGCCCCTGAACACTGAAGCTTTCTTT. The encoded protein is CASSGKGPLNTEAFF. The V call is TRBV25-1, the J call TRBJ1-1; D may be TRBD1 (5 bases). The CDR3 runs 15 residues. Germline V lookup: CDR1 MGHDK, CDR2 SYGVNS. The ends were cut back, 4 bases at V and 0 bases at J, with 12 bases in the middle.

In regard to this clonotype: Its ends do not fully match the called genes, so a read error is possible. The chain employs TRBV7-6 and TRBJ2-7; 9 nucleotides line up with TRBD2. CDR3 size: 14 residues. CDR1 and CDR2 from the germline V gene are SGHVS and FNYEAQ. CDR3 coding DNA: TGTTCCAGCAGCTCAGGACTAGCGTCGGGTGAGCAGTACTTC. Its translation: CSSSSGLASGEQYF.

In this sample, this clonotype turned up a few times. The J gene is TRBJ2-7, the V gene TRBV6-1; TRBD1 agrees at 7 bases. The V and J ends lost 3 bases and 0 bases, in that order; junction bases with no gene match: 5. Germline V gene data show CDR1 as MNHNS and CDR2 as SASEGT. The CDR3 contains 15 residues. The CDR3 DNA is TGTGCCAGCAGTGAGCCGGGACAGATCTCCTACGAGCAGTACTTC. Its protein product is CASSEPGQISYEQYF.

This sequence joins TRBV14 and TRBJ2-1; D gene unclear. CDR1 SGHDN and CDR2 FVKESK come from the germline V gene. V was cut by 1 base and J by 10 bases, with 5 bases left in between. This CDR3 comprises 11 residues. The CDR3 reads CASSQGPEQFF. CDR3 DNA sequence: TGTGCCAGCAGCCAAGGTCCGGAGCAGTTCTTC.

The rearrangement joins TRBV11-3 to TRBJ1-2; D is undetermined. The ends were cut back, 1 base at V and 13 bases at J, with 10 bases in the middle. This CDR3 region has 11 residues. Germline CDR1 is SGHNT and CDR2 is YENEEA. The CDR3 is CASSLGSGSTF. For the CDR3, the DNA is TGTGCCAGCAGCTTAGGTTCCGGGAGCACCTTC.

In its sample, this clonotype was seen a few times. The chain uses TRBV7-9 and TRBJ2-1; maybe TRBD2 (6 bases). This CDR3 has 17 residues. Germline values: CDR1 SEHNR, CDR2 FQNEAQ (reference sequence). Trimming took off 5 bases at V and 6 bases at J, with 23 bases between the two ends. CDR3 in DNA: TGTGCCAGCAGCCTACCAGCACGGGGGTACTTCTCCAATGAGCAGTTCTTC. It specifies CASSLPARGYFSNEQFF.

V is TRBV30 and J is TRBJ2-7; 7 bases match TRBD1. The CDR3 extends over 14 amino acids. Trimming cost V 0 bases and J 6 bases; bases outside gene matches: 8. Germline V gives CDR1 GTSNPN, CDR2 SVGIG (reference sequence). The CDR3 bases are TGTGCCTGGAGTGTCCTATCAAACAGGGGCGAGCAGTACTTC. Residues: CAWSVLSNRGEQYF.

This clonotype has just a few counts. The V call is TRBV29-1, the J call TRBJ1-2; a weak D match, TRBD1 (5 bases). The CDR3 runs to 13 residues. Germline CDR1 and CDR2: SQVTM and ANQGSEA. Trimming pared 6 bases from V and 4 bases from J, leaving 15 bases between. The CDR3 loop is CSVGSGSRYGYTF. CDR3 in DNA: TGCAGCGTGGGGTCAGGGTCACGCTATGGCTACACCTTC.

The rearrangement links TRBV7-2 to TRBJ1-2; the match to TRBD1 covers 10 bases. V was clipped by 4 bases and J by 8 bases; unmatched bases: 4. Germline CDR1 is SGHTA and CDR2 is FQGNSA. This CDR3 comprises 13 residues. The CDR3 region has the DNA TGTGCCAGCAGCTCGACAGGGGGCGGCGGCTACACCTTC. Amino acid sequence: CASSSTGGGGYTF.

Only a few counts were recorded for this clonotype. This chain uses TRBV5-1 with TRBJ1-1; D is possibly TRBD1 (5 bases). V shed 1 base and J shed 1 base, with 11 bases lying between them. Germline V gene data show CDR1 as SGHRS and CDR2 as YFSETQ. The CDR3 sequence is 15 residues long. CDR3 in amino acids: CASSLLSGTNTEAFF. CDR3 DNA: TGCGCCAGCAGCTTGTTATCTGGGACGAACACTGAAGCTTTCTTT.